This entry lists 29 T cell receptor beta chains sequenced from one sample in a study of T cells in Graves' hyperthyroidism and ophthalmopathy. From RNA transcripts, TCR beta CDR3 regions were amplified. HTBI primers drove first-round RT-PCR of the TCR CDR3. In TCRdb, the multiplex PCR reads were re-called with MiXCR into one record per CDR3 protein. The data contain hundreds of thousands of distinct CDR3 sequences, about 12% of them singletons. Input material: blood. Receptors originate from a woman aged 18-29 years with Graves' hyperthyroidism.

This clonotype was seen ten or more times. The V call is TRBV7-9, the J call TRBJ2-5, with TRBD2 as a possible D gene (6 bases). This CDR3 comprises 14 residues. CDR1 and CDR2 from the germline V gene are SEHNR and FQNEAQ (reference sequence). The V end lost 5 bases, the J end lost 5 bases, and 15 bases lay between the germline ends. CDR3 amino acids: CASSPTGLTETQYF. The CDR3 nucleotides read TGTGCCAGCAGCCCTACGGGACTCACGGAGACCCAGTACTTC.

The chain has TRBV20-1 and TRBJ1-2; unclear D gene. V was shortened by 8 bases and J by 2 bases, with 15 bases between the two germline ends. The germline V gene encodes CDR1 DFQATT and CDR2 SNEGSKA (reference sequence). The CDR3 loop spans 13 amino acids. The CDR3: CSTPKVFNYGYTF. The CDR3 coding sequence is TGCAGTACCCCAAAGGTTTTCAACTATGGCTACACCTTC.

There are many counts of this clonotype. The rearrangement links TRBV24-1 to TRBJ2-1; a weak D match, TRBD1 (6 bases). Looked up from germline, CDR1 is KGHDR and CDR2 is SFDVKD. The CDR3 is made up of 12 amino acids. The V gene lost 5 bases and the J gene lost 8 bases, with 9 bases spanning the gap. CDR3 sequence (DNA): TGTGCCACCAGTGTCAGGGGAGATGAGCAGTTCTTC. Translation gives CATSVRGDEQFF.

This clonotype was seen repeatedly, ten times or more. The rearrangement joins TRBV3-2 to TRBJ2-2; TRBD2 reflects the table's D call only, with no check against the DNA. TRBV3-2 is a pseudogene. The CDR3 loop spans 19 amino acids. CDR3 protein: CASSHCMTLAGVPTGELFF. The CDR3 DNA follows: TGTGCCAGCAGCCACTGTATGACGCTAGCGGGAGTTCCTACCGGGGAGCTGTTTTTT.

This clonotype was recorded at least ten times. The chain links TRBV2 to TRBJ2-2; 12 bases line up with TRBD2. CDR1 and CDR2 (germline): SNHLY, FYNNEI. V lost 4 bases to trimming and J lost 8 bases; unmatched junction nucleotides: 2. The CDR3 spans 14 residues. The CDR3, as DNA: TGTGCCAGCAGTGCTAGCGGGGGGGCAGGGGAGCTGTTTTTT. Amino acids: CASSASGGAGELFF.

This clonotype has more than one count but fewer than ten. The chain joins TRBV2 to TRBJ2-2; perhaps TRBD2 as D (6 bases). Per the germline V gene, CDR1 is SNHLY and CDR2 is FYNNEI. V was clipped by 6 bases and J by 7 bases, with 12 bases between them. This CDR3 has 13 amino acids. The CDR3 here is CASRTLGGGELFF. CDR3 DNA: TGTGCCAGCAGGACGTTGGGGGGCGGGGAGCTGTTTTTT. Based on the CDR3 plus reference TRBV2 and TRBJ2-2, the full variable domain is EPEVTQTPSHQVTQMGQEVILRCVPISNHLYFYWYRQILGQKVEFLVSFYNNEISEKSEIFDDQFSVERPDGSNFTLKIRSTKLEDSAMYFCASRTLGGGELFFGEGSRLTVL.

This clonotype was seen ten or more times. This sequence joins TRBV6-2 or TRBV6-3 and TRBJ2-7, with D perhaps given as TRBD1 or TRBD2 (5 bases each). The CDR3 has 14 residues. The germline V gene encodes CDR1 MNHEY and CDR2 SVGEGT. V dropped 7 bases and J dropped 3 bases, with 16 bases sitting between them. CDR3 in amino acids: CASKDSGQGYEQYF. CDR3 sequence (DNA): TGTGCCAGCAAGGACTCTGGGCAGGGCTACGAGCAGTACTTC.

This clonotype showed up many times. The rearrangement uses TRBV7-8 and TRBJ1-1; tentative D call: TRBD1 (6 bases). In germline, CDR1 is SGHVS, CDR2 FQNEAQ. The CDR3 totals 13 residues. Trimming shortened V by 3 bases and J by 4 bases, and 9 bases separated the two germline ends. CDR3 in DNA: TGTGCCAGCAGCTTTCAGGGGAGCACTGAAGCTTTCTTT. This sequence encodes CASSFQGSTEAFF.

The rearrangement uses TRBV5-8 and TRBJ1-6, with D tentatively TRBD1 (6 bases). The CDR3 loop spans 15 amino acids. Trimming stripped 2 bases from V and 6 bases from J, with 12 bases between. Per germline, CDR1 SGHTS and CDR2 YDEGEE. This CDR3 reads CASSFGDTVNSPLHF. The CDR3 nucleotides read TGTGCCAGCAGCTTCGGGGACACAGTTAATTCACCCCTCCACTTT.

This clonotype was counted a few times. The chain is built from TRBV7-3 and TRBJ2-2; TRBD1 aligns across 7 bases. Germline assignment: CDR1 SGHTA and CDR2 FQGTGA. The CDR3 has 16 amino acids. Losses at the gene ends were 5 bases for V and 7 bases for J; bases not matched to a gene: 13. In DNA form, the CDR3 reads TGTGCCAGCAGCCCCAAGAGGGGGCCTCGGGGCGGGGAGCTGTTTTTT. Residues: CASSPKRGPRGGELFF.

This clonotype came up many times. The chain employs TRBV7-3 and TRBJ2-7; the D gene is possibly TRBD1 (5 bases). With 1 base removed from V and 6 bases from J, the gap between germline ends came to 16 bases. The CDR3 spans 15 residues. Germline V lookup: CDR1 SGHTA, CDR2 FQGTGA. This CDR3 is CASSLNAGPDSEQYF. DNA for the CDR3: TGTGCCAGCAGCTTAAACGCCGGGCCAGACAGCGAGCAGTACTTC.

This clonotype occurred many times. This chain links TRBV6-2 or TRBV6-3 with TRBJ2-5, with unresolved D. Deletions cut 6 bases from V and 4 bases from J, with 15 bases between. The CDR3 has 14 residues. Germline assignment: CDR1 MNHEY and CDR2 SVGEGT. CDR3 DNA sequence: TGTGCCAGCAGCCCCGATGATAGGAGAGAGACCCAGTACTTC. This gives the protein CASSPDDRRETQYF.

This clonotype was observed at least ten times. The CDR3 is CASSPAASRANVLTF. The CDR3 DNA reads TGTGCCAGCAGCCCCGCCGCGAGTAGGGCCAACGTCCTGACTTTC. The rearrangement uses TRBV7-3 and TRBJ2-6; D unresolved. Germline lookup yields CDR1 SGHTA and CDR2 FQGTGA. This CDR3 has 15 amino acids. V was clipped by 5 bases and J by 5 bases, with 13 bases between them.

This clonotype was picked up many times. The chain couples TRBV18 to TRBJ1-1, with D maybe TRBD1 (5 bases). V lost 5 bases to trimming and J lost 5 bases, with 9 bases between them. The CDR3 is made up of 12 amino acids. CDR1 KGHSH and CDR2 LQKENI come from the germline V gene. The CDR3 sequence is CASSSRVTEAFF. The CDR3 coding sequence is TGTGCCAGCTCAAGCAGGGTTACTGAAGCTTTCTTT.

In this sample, this clonotype turned up many times. The rearrangement joins TRBV20-1 to TRBJ2-5, with TRBD2 identical over 9 bases. V was clipped by 5 bases and J by 5 bases; unmatched bases: 9. The germline V gene has CDR1 DFQATT and CDR2 SNEGSKA (reference sequence). CDR3 size: 14 residues. For the CDR3, the DNA is TGCAGTGCTCTGGAGCCTGCGGGAGGGGAGACCCAGTACTTC. Translated, it gives CSALEPAGGETQYF.

Of note for this clonotype: This could be a read error, since a much larger clone is one nucleotide away. The chain employs TRBV5-1 and TRBJ1-2; TRBD1 is a possible D gene (5 bases). CDR3 length: 12 residues. Germline loops: CDR1 SGHRS, CDR2 YFSETQ. V was cut by 4 bases and J by 8 bases, with 12 bases left in between. CDR3 sequence: CASSVKGKGYTF. In DNA form, the CDR3 reads TGCGCCAGCAGCGTAAAGGGGAAGGGCTACACCTTC.

This clonotype was seen a few times. The J gene is TRBJ2-1, the V gene TRBV15; no firm D call. From germline, CDR1 is LNHNV and CDR2 YYDKDF (reference sequence). V was shortened by 0 bases and J by 0 bases, with 15 bases between the two germline ends. This CDR3 has 18 residues. This CDR3 reads CATSREGKGTSSYNEQFF. CDR3 nucleotides: TGTGCCACCAGCAGAGAAGGAAAGGGAACAAGCTCCTACAATGAGCAGTTCTTC.

This clonotype was detected many times. The chain links TRBV10-3 to TRBJ2-1; the D gene could be TRBD1 or TRBD2 (5 bases each). V lost 4 bases and J lost 5, with 12 bases in between. The CDR3 runs to 14 residues. Germline-derived CDR1 and CDR2 are ENHRY and SYGVKD. The CDR3 protein is CAISGGRHDNEQFF. The CDR3 DNA reads as TGTGCCATCAGTGGGGGACGTCATGACAATGAGCAGTTCTTC.

This chain links TRBV24-1 with TRBJ2-7, with TRBD2 as a possible D gene (5 bases). The V gene's germline CDR1 is KGHDR and CDR2 SFDVKD. Between the trimmed V and J ends, which lost 5 bases and 1 base, there was a span of 5 bases. This CDR3 contains 12 residues. The CDR3: CATSAGSYEQYF. The CDR3 nucleotides are TGTGCCACCAGTGCGGGATCCTACGAGCAGTACTTC.

The V gene is TRBV15, the J gene TRBJ1-5; TRBD1 is a possible D gene (5 bases). This CDR3 has 14 amino acids. The germline V and J ends were trimmed by 3 bases and 5 bases, with 11 bases remaining between them. Germline CDR1 is LNHNV and CDR2 is YYDKDF (reference sequence). In nucleotides, the CDR3 is TGTGCCACCAGCAGGCGGGGCGCTTATCAGCCCCAGCATTTT. Its translation: CATSRRGAYQPQHF.

The V call is TRBV20-1, the J call TRBJ2-3, with 9 bases that match TRBD2. The CDR3 extends over 14 amino acids. Germline loops: CDR1 DFQATT, CDR2 SNEGSKA (reference sequence). Trimming removed 6 bases from V and 3 bases from J; junction bases left unmatched: 7. The CDR3 DNA is TGCAGTGCCCGGACGGGACTAGCTACAGATACGCAGTATTTT. It translates to CSARTGLATDTQYF.

This chain links TRBV9 with TRBJ2-6, with TRBD2 as a possible D gene (5 bases). This CDR3 region has 15 residues. V shed 0 bases and J shed 4 bases, with 8 bases lying between them. In germline, CDR1 is SGDLS, CDR2 YYNGEE. In DNA form, the CDR3 reads TGTGCCAGCAGCGTAGAGGAGGCCGGGGCCAACGTCCTGACTTTC. Residues: CASSVEEAGANVLTF.

This clonotype showed up many times. The chain employs TRBV27 and TRBJ2-7; D may be TRBD2 (7 bases). Per germline, CDR1 MNHEY and CDR2 SMNVEV (reference sequence). V lost 7 bases and J 4 bases, leaving 26 bases between the germline ends. This CDR3 is 17 amino acids long. CDR3 sequence (DNA): TGTGCCAGCACCAACAAGGGGGGGGCAGGACACATTTACGAGCAGTACTTC. Translated: CASTNKGGAGHIYEQYF.

Ten or more counts support this clonotype. The V call is TRBV6-1, the J call TRBJ1-6, with a weak D call TRBD1 (5 bases). CDR3 length: 15 amino acids. V was pared by 4 bases and J by 14 bases, with 21 bases between. Germline CDR1 and CDR2: MNHNS and SASEGT. The CDR3 is CASSVEGNGKSTLHF. The CDR3 DNA follows: TGTGCCAGCAGTGTGGAGGGGAACGGAAAGTCAACCCTCCACTTT.

This clonotype was detected ten times or more. The gene calls are TRBV11-2 and TRBJ2-7, with 9 nucleotides matching TRBD1. The CDR3 is made up of 15 amino acids. The junction had 6 bases not matched to a gene; V was cut back by 5 bases and J by 1 base. CDR1 SGHAT and CDR2 FQNNGV come from the germline V gene. The CDR3 bases are TGTGCCAGCAGCCCCACAGGACAGGGGTCCTACGAGCAGTACTTC. Protein: CASSPTGQGSYEQYF.

This clonotype occurred many times. J is TRBJ1-2 and V is TRBV7-9; 8 bases are a match to TRBD1. The CDR3 contains 13 residues. With 3 bases clipped from V and 6 bases from J, the junction kept 3 bases outside the gene matches. Germline values: CDR1 SEHNR, CDR2 FQNEAQ (reference sequence). This CDR3 is CASSLTGVNGYTF. DNA of the CDR3: TGTGCCAGCAGCTTGACAGGGGTGAATGGCTACACCTTC.

This clonotype was found many times. The chain joins TRBV7-2 to TRBJ1-5; 7 bases agree with TRBD1. Germline values: CDR1 SGHTA, CDR2 FQGNSA. This CDR3 comprises 15 residues. V lost 6 bases, J lost 0 bases, and 5 bases stayed unmatched. CDR3 nucleotides: TGTGCCAGCAGTCAGGGGGAGTATAGCAATCAGCCCCAGCATTTT. Amino acid sequence: CASSQGEYSNQPQHF.

This clonotype was recorded many times. CDR3 nucleotides: TGTGCCAGCAGCCACGGACTAGCGGGGGTCACAGATACGCAGTATTTT. Its translation is CASSHGLAGVTDTQYF. This chain joins TRBV3-1 and TRBJ2-3; 13 bases are shared with TRBD2. Germline-derived CDR1 and CDR2 are LGHDT and YNNKEL (reference sequence). CDR3 size: 16 residues. The junction had 2 bases not matched to a gene; V was cut back by 3 bases and J by 2 bases.

The chain is built from TRBV10-3 and TRBJ2-7; D tentatively reads TRBD1 or TRBD2 (6 bases each). V lost 10 bases and J 6 bases, leaving 16 bases between the germline ends. The germline V gene has CDR1 ENHRY and CDR2 SYGVKD. This CDR3 is 12 amino acids long. This CDR3 reads CATVGEGGEQYF. In nucleotides, the CDR3 is TGTGCCACCGTGGGAGAGGGGGGCGAGCAGTACTTC.